Listed below are T cell receptor beta chains from one sample, sequenced in a study of blood T cell repertoires in COVID-19. Sequencing was performed with immunoSEQ multiplex PCR; in TCRdb, only in-frame clones are kept and a portion is missing. The table records approximately 350,000 clones, about 90% of them present only once. The sequenced material came from peripheral blood. These receptors were collected from a man in his forties with acute or convalescent COVID-19. CDR3s include the opening cysteine and the closing phenylalanine or tryptophan. The order of the fields is D gene, J gene, V gene, clone size, CDR3 DNA, CDR3 protein. D genes are given only for firm matches. The size of a clone is reported for some rows only, either as once, few or many, or as a class for expanded clones.

>TRBD1|TRBJ2-7|TRBV5-1|.
TGCGCCAGCAGCTTGGCCGGAGGAAACAGGGGGGCCTACGAGCAGTACTTC
CASSLAGGNRGAYEQYF
>.|TRBJ2-7|TRBV9|.
TGTGCCAGCAGCGTAGCTCCAGGGGTCTCCTACGAGCAGTACTTC
CASSVAPGVSYEQYF
>.|TRBJ2-3|TRBV5-1|.
TGCGCCAGCAGCCCTGACGGGGATACGCAGTATTTT
CASSPDGDTQYF
>TRBD1|TRBJ1-5|TRBV28|.
TGTGCCATCCGGGACAGTAGCAATCAGCCCCAGCATTTT
CAIRDSSNQPQHF
>.|TRBJ1-5|TRBV9|.
TGTGCCAGCAGCCCCTTCAATCAGCCCCAGCATTTT
CASSPFNQPQHF
>TRBD1|TRBJ1-1|TRBV6-5|.
TGTGCCAGCAGACGCGGACAGGGGCCGAACACTGAAGCTTTCTTT
CASRRGQGPNTEAFF
>.|TRBJ1-2|TRBV30|.
TGTGCCTGGAGGGAACAGGGACTAGACTATGGCTACACCTTC
CAWREQGLDYGYTF
>TRBD1|TRBJ2-7|TRBV28|.
TGTGCCAGCAGGTGGGGACAGGGCCCCTACGAGCAGTACTTC
CASRWGQGPYEQYF
>.|TRBJ1-6|TRBV5-1|.
TGCGCCAGCAGCTTGTTAGGGGGACGTGGATCACCCCTCCACTTT
CASSLLGGRGSPLHF
>TRBD1|TRBJ1-2|TRBV4-3|.
TGCGCCAGCAGCGTAACACTGACAGGGTTCTATGGCTACACCTTC
CASSVTLTGFYGYTF
>TRBD1|TRBJ1-2|TRBV4-1|.
TGCGCCAGCAGCCAAACAGGGGGCATCGGCTATGGCTACACCTTC
CASSQTGGIGYGYTF
>.|TRBJ2-1|TRBV30|.
TGTGCCTGGAGTGGGGCGGCAGGGAGGAATGAGCAGTTCTTC
CAWSGAAGRNEQFF
>.|TRBJ2-7|TRBV4-2|.
TGTGCCAGCAGCCAACGGCGCCAGGGAACCGAGCAGTACTTC
CASSQRRQGTEQYF
>.|TRBJ1-2|TRBV7-9|.
TGTGCCAGCAGCTCCTCCCACCGGGGGGGCGCGGGCTATGGCTACACCTTC
CASSSSHRGGAGYGYTF
>.|TRBJ1-2|TRBV27|few
TGTGCCAGCAGACCCGGGGGAAATAACTATGGCTACACCTTC
CASRPGGNNYGYTF
>TRBD1|TRBJ1-4|TRBV18|.
TGTGCCAGCTCACGCGGGACAGGGGTTCATAATAATGAAAAACTGTTTTTT
CASSRGTGVHNNEKLFF
>.|TRBJ2-7|TRBV13|.
TGTGCCAGCAGCCCCAGGGGGGCTAGCTCCTACGAGCAGTACTTC
CASSPRGASSYEQYF
>TRBD1|TRBJ2-2|TRBV24-1|.
TGTGCCACCCAAGGGACAGGGGGTTCATTGGAGCTGTTTTTT
CATQGTGGSLELFF
>.|TRBJ2-7|TRBV5-1|.
TGCGCCAGCAGCCATCAGGCGAGGGTCAGGTACGAGCAGTACTTC
CASSHQARVRYEQYF